This T cell receptor beta chain was profiled in a study of blood T cells in healthy people across ages. Notes on the study in general: Estimates drawn from one million T cells were deemed to understate diversity.

A second about 6 to 12 cycle PCR used barcoded and J-beta primers. TCRdb ran MiXCR on the 5' RACE reads and lists one entry per CDR3 protein. The sample contains 800,000 to 950,000 distinct CDR3 sequences, around 48% of which appear only once. Remarks on this clonotype: Its specificity is unknown.

The CDR3 is made up of 14 amino acids. Germline CDR1 and CDR2: SGDLS and YYNGEE. Deletions cut 4 bases from V and 9 bases from J, with 17 bases between. The TCR sequence derives from a man aged 30-40 years in good health. Specimen: blood. This sequence joins TRBV9 and TRBJ2-1; the D gene could be TRBD1 or TRBD2 (5 bases each). DNA for the CDR3: TGTGCCAGCAGCCCCCCTATGGGGACGGCTGAGCAGTTCTTC. This sequence encodes CASSPPMGTAEQFF.